Reported below is one TCR beta chain. What it binds is unknown. The germline gives CDR1 LNHDA, CDR2 SQIVND (reference sequence). Trimming left V 5 bases short and J 7 bases short, with 12 bases between. The CDR3 loop spans 14 amino acids. This specimen belongs to a study of cytomegalovirus exposure and HLA in healthy donors. The study's findings and limits: Beyond CMV serostatus, there was no information to go on about immune exposure.

With 60 Vbeta and 13 Jbeta primers, the PCR was carried out. TCRdb's table, derived via immunoSEQ multiplex PCR, lists solely in-frame clones and lacks some. The sample includes approximately 100,000 clones, about four fifths of them seen just once. The receptor was derived from a woman aged 40 to 50 in good health and CMV-seronegative. This chain joins TRBV19 and TRBJ1-6, with no clear D. Specimen: PBMCs. The DNA of the CDR3 is TGTGCCAGTAGTTTTAGGGCGGGGAATTCACCCCTCCACTTT. As protein: CASSFRAGNSPLHF.